The rows below give T cell receptor beta chains drawn from one sample of a study of blood T cells in healthy people across ages. TCRdb re-called the 5' RACE reads through MiXCR, storing one row per CDR3 protein. The repertoire includes more than 650,000 distinct CDR3 sequences, about 55% of them detected once, and approximately 41% sits in the top ten. Sequencing input: blood. Receptors originate from a man older than 75 in good health. Both conserved end residues are part of each CDR3. D genes are given only for firm matches. Clone size is shown for a subset of rows, as once, few, many or a class of expanded clone.

v_call: TRBV27
d_call: -
j_call: TRBJ1-1
clone_size: -
cdr3_aa: CASSFLGGEEAFF
cdr3_nt: TGTGCCAGCAGTTTTTTAGGCGGGGAAGAAGCTTTCTTT

v_call: TRBV3-1
d_call: TRBD2
j_call: TRBJ2-5
clone_size: -
cdr3_aa: CASSRKSAGRGKNEQYF
cdr3_nt: TGTGCCAGCAGCCGAAAGTCCGCTGGGAGGGGTAAGAATGAGCAGTACTTC

v_call: TRBV6-5
d_call: -
j_call: TRBJ2-7
clone_size: -
cdr3_aa: CASSYGRLGKREQYF
cdr3_nt: TGTGCCAGCAGTTACGGAAGACTGGGGAAGCGCGAGCAGTACTTC

v_call: TRBV9
d_call: -
j_call: TRBJ1-6
clone_size: -
cdr3_aa: CASSSRPETGSRYNSPLHF
cdr3_nt: TGTGCCAGCAGCTCCAGGCCGGAGACAGGTTCCCGCTATAATTCACCCCTCCACTTT

v_call: TRBV6-1
d_call: -
j_call: TRBJ1-1
clone_size: -
cdr3_aa: CASSEGGLGAEAFF
cdr3_nt: TGTGCCAGCAGTGAGGGGGGGCTGGGAGCTGAAGCTTTCTTT

v_call: TRBV7-2
d_call: -
j_call: TRBJ1-5
clone_size: -
cdr3_aa: CASSLREAGNQPQHF
cdr3_nt: TGTGCCAGCAGCCTCCGCGAGGCAGGCAATCAGCCCCAGCATTTT

v_call: TRBV7-9
d_call: -
j_call: TRBJ2-7
clone_size: -
cdr3_aa: CASSLNDKGYEQYF
cdr3_nt: TGTGCCAGCAGCTTAAACGACAAAGGGTACGAGCAGTACTTC

v_call: TRBV5-4
d_call: -
j_call: TRBJ1-2
clone_size: -
cdr3_aa: CASSLTGDYYGYTF
cdr3_nt: TGTGCCAGCAGCTTGACCGGGGACTACTATGGCTACACCTTC

v_call: TRBV2
d_call: TRBD2
j_call: TRBJ2-1
clone_size: -
cdr3_aa: CASSSQGLAVEQFF
cdr3_nt: TGTGCCAGCAGTAGCCAGGGACTAGCAGTTGAGCAGTTCTTC

v_call: TRBV21-1
d_call: -
j_call: TRBJ2-6
clone_size: many
cdr3_aa: CASSKTFSGANVLTF
cdr3_nt: TGTGCCAGCAGCAAAACCTTCTCTGGGGCCAACGTCCTGACTTTC

v_call: TRBV4-2
d_call: TRBD2
j_call: TRBJ2-1
clone_size: few
cdr3_aa: CASSQDLAYEREGYNEQFF
cdr3_nt: TGTGCCAGCAGCCAAGATCTCGCATACGAGCGGGAGGGCTACAATGAGCAGTTCTTC

v_call: TRBV24-1
d_call: -
j_call: TRBJ2-6
clone_size: -
cdr3_aa: CATSEAPGHNSGANVLTF
cdr3_nt: TGTGCCACCAGTGAGGCCCCGGGACACAACTCTGGGGCCAACGTCCTGACTTTC

v_call: TRBV14
d_call: TRBD2
j_call: TRBJ2-7
clone_size: -
cdr3_aa: CASSQGLAVRQYF
cdr3_nt: TGTGCCAGCAGCCAGGGACTAGCCGTCCGGCAGTACTTC

v_call: TRBV27
d_call: TRBD1
j_call: TRBJ2-5
clone_size: few
cdr3_aa: CASSFDIGQGEETQYF
cdr3_nt: TGTGCCAGCAGTTTCGATATTGGACAGGGGGAAGAGACCCAGTACTTC

v_call: TRBV10-3
d_call: -
j_call: TRBJ1-1
clone_size: -
cdr3_aa: CAISELGEAFF
cdr3_nt: TGTGCCATCAGTGAGTTGGGGGAAGCTTTCTTT

v_call: TRBV20-1
d_call: TRBD1
j_call: TRBJ2-7
clone_size: -
cdr3_aa: CSARRQGRISYEQYF
cdr3_nt: TGCAGTGCTAGGAGACAGGGGCGGATCTCCTACGAGCAGTACTTC

v_call: TRBV2
d_call: TRBD2
j_call: TRBJ2-1
clone_size: many
cdr3_aa: CASNSEDLAGGLYNEQFF
cdr3_nt: TGTGCCAGCAATTCTGAGGATCTAGCGGGAGGCCTTTACAATGAGCAGTTCTTC

v_call: TRBV5-1
d_call: -
j_call: TRBJ2-2
clone_size: once
cdr3_aa: CASSLSGKGTGELFF
cdr3_nt: TGCGCCAGCAGCTTGTCCGGGAAGGGCACCGGGGAGCTGTTTTTT

v_call: TRBV9
d_call: TRBD2
j_call: TRBJ2-3
clone_size: -
cdr3_aa: CASSVGLAGVERDAYF
cdr3_nt: TGTGCCAGCAGCGTAGGCCTAGCGGGAGTGGAAAGAGACGCGTATTTT

v_call: TRBV20-1
d_call: TRBD1
j_call: TRBJ2-6
clone_size: -
cdr3_aa: CSAGQGAHGANVLTF
cdr3_nt: TGCAGTGCGGGACAGGGGGCGCATGGGGCCAACGTCCTGACTTTC